The clone carrying this T cell receptor beta chain occurred a few times. The V gene lost 0 bases and the J gene lost 0 bases, with 7 bases spanning the gap. The germline V gene has CDR1 SGHRS and CDR2 YFSETQ. This CDR3 spans 14 amino acids. TCRdb independently ran MiXCR on the 5' RACE reads; one entry per CDR3 protein. The sample records approximately 590,000 distinct CDR3 sequences, around 9.6% being singletons. These data belong to a study of identical twins. These data were also filed under a second study, of yellow fever vaccine responses in identical twins.

The TCR comes from a woman in her late teens or twenties in good health. The rearrangement joins TRBV5-1 to TRBJ2-7; D unresolved. The sequencing sample was made of PBMCs. The CDR3 sequence is CASSLAPSSYEQYF. CDR3 coding DNA: TGCGCCAGCAGCTTGGCCCCTAGCTCCTACGAGCAGTACTTC.